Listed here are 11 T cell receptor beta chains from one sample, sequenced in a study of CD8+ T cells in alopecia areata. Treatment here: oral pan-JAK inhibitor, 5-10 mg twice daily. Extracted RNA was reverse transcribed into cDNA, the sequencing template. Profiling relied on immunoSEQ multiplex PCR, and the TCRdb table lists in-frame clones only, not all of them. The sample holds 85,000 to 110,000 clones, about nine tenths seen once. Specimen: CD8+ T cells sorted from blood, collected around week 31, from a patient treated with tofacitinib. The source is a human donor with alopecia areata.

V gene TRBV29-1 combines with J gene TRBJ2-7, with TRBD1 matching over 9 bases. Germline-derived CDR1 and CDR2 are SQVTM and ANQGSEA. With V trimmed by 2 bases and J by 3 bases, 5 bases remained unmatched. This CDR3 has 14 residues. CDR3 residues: CSVERETGGYEQYF. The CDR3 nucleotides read TGCAGCGTTGAACGCGAGACAGGGGGCTACGAGCAGTACTTC.

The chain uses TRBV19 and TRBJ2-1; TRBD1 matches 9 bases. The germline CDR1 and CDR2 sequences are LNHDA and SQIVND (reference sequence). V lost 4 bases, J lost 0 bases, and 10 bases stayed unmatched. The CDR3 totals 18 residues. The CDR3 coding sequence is TGTGCCAGTAGTAATTCCCCGGGACAGGGACCCTCCTACAATGAGCAGTTCTTC. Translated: CASSNSPGQGPSYNEQFF.

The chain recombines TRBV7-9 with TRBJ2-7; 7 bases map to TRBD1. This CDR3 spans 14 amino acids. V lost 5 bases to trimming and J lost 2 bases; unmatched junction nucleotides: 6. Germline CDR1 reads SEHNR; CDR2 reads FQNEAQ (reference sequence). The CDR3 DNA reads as TGTGCCAGCAGCGCTTGGGACAGCACCTACGAGCAGTACTTC. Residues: CASSAWDSTYEQYF.

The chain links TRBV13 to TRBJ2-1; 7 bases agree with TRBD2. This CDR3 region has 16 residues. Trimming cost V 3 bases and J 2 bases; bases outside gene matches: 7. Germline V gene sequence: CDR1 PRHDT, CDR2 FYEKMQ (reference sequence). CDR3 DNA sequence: TGTGCCAGCAGCTTTCGTGGTGGGGGGGCCTACAATGAGCAGTTCTTC. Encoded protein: CASSFRGGGAYNEQFF.

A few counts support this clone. CDR3 sequence: CASSHWLAEVYNEQFF. The CDR3 DNA follows: TGCGCCAGCAGCCATTGGCTAGCGGAGGTCTACAATGAGCAGTTCTTC. The J gene is TRBJ2-1, the V gene TRBV4-1; TRBD2 agrees at 7 bases. V trimming: 3 bases; J trimming: 3 bases; junction bases outside the gene matches: 8. There are 16 residues in the CDR3. Per germline, CDR1 MGHRA and CDR2 YSYEKL.

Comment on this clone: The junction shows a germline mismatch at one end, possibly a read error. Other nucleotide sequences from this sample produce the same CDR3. In DNA, the CDR3 is TGCGCCAGCAGCCAAGTGGTGGCGGTTAGCACAGATACGCAGTACTTT. This encodes CASSQVVAVSTDTQYF. This chain joins TRBV4-1 and TRBJ2-3; no clear D gene. In germline, CDR1 is MGHRA, CDR2 YSYEKL. CDR3 length: 16 amino acids.

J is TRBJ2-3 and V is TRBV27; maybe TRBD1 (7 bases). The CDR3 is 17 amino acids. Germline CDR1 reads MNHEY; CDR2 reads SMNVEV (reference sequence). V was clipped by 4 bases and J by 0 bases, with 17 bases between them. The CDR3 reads CASSSWDSGTSTDTQYF. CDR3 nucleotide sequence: TGTGCCAGCAGTTCCTGGGACAGTGGGACTAGCACAGATACGCAGTATTTT.

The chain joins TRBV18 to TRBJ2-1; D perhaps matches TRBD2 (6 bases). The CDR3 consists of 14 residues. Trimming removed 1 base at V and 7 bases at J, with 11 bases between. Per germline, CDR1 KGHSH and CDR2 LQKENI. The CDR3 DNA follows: TGTGCCAGCTCACCACGTAGGAGGGCGAATGAGCAGTTCTTC. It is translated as CASSPRRRANEQFF.

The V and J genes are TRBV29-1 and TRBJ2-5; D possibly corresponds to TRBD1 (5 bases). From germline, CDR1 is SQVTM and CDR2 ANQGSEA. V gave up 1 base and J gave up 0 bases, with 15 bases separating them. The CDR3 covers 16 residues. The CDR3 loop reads CSVEVESGPYQETQYF. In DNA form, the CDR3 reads TGCAGCGTTGAAGTTGAGTCAGGGCCGTACCAAGAGACCCAGTACTTC.

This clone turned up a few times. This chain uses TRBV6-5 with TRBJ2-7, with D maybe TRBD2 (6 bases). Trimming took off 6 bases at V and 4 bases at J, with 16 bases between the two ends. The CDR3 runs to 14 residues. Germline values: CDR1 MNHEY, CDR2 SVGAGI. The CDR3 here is CASRSGTGVYEQYF. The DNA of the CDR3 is TGTGCCAGCAGATCCGGGACTGGCGTTTACGAGCAGTACTTC.

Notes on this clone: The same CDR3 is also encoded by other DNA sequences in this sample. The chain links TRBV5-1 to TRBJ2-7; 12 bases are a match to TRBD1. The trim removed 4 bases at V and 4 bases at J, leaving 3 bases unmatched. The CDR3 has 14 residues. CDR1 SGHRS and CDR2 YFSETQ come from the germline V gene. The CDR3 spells CASSLGQGAYEQYF. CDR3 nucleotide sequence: TGCGCCAGCAGCCTGGGACAGGGGGCTTACGAGCAGTACTTC.